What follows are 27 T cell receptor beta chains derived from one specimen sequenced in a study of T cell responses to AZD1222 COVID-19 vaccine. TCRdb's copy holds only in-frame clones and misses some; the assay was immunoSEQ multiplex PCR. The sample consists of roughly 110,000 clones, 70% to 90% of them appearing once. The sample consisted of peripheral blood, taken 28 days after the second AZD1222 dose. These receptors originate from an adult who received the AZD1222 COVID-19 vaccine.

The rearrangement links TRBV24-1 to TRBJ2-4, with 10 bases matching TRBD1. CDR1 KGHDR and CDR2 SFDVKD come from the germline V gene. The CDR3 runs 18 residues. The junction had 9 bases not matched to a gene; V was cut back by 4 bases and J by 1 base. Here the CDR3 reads CATSEEAGQGSAKNIQYF. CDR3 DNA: TGTGCCACCAGTGAAGAAGCGGGACAGGGGTCGGCCAAAAACATTCAGTACTTC.

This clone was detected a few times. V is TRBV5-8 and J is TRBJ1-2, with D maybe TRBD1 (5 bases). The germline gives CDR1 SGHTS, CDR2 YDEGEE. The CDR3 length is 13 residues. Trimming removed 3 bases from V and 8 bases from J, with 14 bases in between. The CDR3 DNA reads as TGTGCCAGCAGCTCATTTGAGGGGAACGGCTACACCTTC. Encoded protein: CASSSFEGNGYTF.

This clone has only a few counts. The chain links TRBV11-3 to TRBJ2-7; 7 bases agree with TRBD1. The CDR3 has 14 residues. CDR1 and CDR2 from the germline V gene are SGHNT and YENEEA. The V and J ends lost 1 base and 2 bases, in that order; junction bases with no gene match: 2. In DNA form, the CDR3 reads TGTGCCAGCAGCTTAGGACAGGGCCCCTACGAGCAGTACTTC. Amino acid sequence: CASSLGQGPYEQYF.

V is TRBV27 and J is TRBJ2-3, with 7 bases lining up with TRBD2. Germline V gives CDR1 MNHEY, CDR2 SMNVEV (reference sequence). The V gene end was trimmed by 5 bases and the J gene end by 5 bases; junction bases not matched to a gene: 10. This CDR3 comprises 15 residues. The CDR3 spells CASSRRLAEQDTQYF. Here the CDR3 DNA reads TGTGCCAGCAGTCGCCGACTAGCCGAACAAGATACGCAGTATTTT.

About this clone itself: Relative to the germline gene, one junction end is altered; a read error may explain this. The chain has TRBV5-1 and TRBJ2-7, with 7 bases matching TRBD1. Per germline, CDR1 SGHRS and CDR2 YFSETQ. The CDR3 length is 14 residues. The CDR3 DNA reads TGCGCCAGCAGCTTCGGGACAGTGGAAAGCCCCCCGCACTTC. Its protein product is CASSFGTVESPPHF.

CDR3 region: CASTTGTTYGYTF. The CDR3, as DNA: TGTGCCAGCACAACCGGGACAACTTATGGCTACACCTTC. The chain is built from TRBV12-3 or TRBV12-4 and TRBJ1-2; a weak D match, TRBD1 (6 bases). V dropped 7 bases and J dropped 5 bases, with 14 bases sitting between them. CDR3 size: 13 residues.

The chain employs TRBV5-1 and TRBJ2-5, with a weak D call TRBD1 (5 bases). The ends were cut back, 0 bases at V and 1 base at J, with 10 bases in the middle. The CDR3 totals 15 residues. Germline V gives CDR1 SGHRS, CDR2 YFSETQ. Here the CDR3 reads CASSLESRAQETQYF. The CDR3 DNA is TGCGCCAGCAGCTTGGAGAGCAGGGCCCAAGAGACCCAGTACTTC.

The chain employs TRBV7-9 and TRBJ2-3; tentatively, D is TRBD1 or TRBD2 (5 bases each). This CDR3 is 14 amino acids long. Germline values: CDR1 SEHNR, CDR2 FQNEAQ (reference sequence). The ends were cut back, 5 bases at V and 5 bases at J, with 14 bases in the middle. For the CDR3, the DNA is TGTGCCAGCAGCCAAGGGGAGTGGGGAGATACGCAGTATTTT. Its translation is CASSQGEWGDTQYF.

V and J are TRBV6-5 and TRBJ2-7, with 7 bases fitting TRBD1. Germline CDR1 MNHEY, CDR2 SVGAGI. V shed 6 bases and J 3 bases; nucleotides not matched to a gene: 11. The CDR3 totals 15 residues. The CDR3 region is CASRTGLGFDYEQYF. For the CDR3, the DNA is TGTGCCAGCAGGACAGGGCTTGGCTTTGACTACGAGCAGTACTTC.

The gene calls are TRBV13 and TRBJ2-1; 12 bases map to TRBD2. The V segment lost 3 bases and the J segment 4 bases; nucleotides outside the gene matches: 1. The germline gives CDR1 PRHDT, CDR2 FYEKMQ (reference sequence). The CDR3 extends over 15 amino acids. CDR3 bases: TGTGCCAGCAGCTTCGGACTAGCGGGGTACAATGAGCAGTTCTTC. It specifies CASSFGLAGYNEQFF.

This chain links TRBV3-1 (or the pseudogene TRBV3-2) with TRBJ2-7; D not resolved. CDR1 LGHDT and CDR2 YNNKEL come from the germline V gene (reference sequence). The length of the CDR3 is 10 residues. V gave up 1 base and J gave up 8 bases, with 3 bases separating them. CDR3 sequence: CASSQVQQYF. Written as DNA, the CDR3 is TGTGCCAGCAGCCAAGTACAGCAGTACTTC.

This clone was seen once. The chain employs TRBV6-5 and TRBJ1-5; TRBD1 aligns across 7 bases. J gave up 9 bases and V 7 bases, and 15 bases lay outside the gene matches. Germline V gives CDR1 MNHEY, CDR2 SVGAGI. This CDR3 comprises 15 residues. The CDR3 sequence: CASNAAGTRQGPQHF. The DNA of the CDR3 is TGTGCCAGCAACGCAGCCGGGACGCGACAGGGGCCCCAGCATTTT.

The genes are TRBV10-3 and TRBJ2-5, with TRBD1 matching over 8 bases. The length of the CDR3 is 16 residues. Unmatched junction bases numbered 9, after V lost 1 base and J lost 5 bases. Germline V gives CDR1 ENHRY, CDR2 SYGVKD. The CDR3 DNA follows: TGTGCCATCAGTGAGTTTGCAGGGGGCGAACTGGAGACCCAGTACTTC. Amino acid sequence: CAISEFAGGELETQYF.

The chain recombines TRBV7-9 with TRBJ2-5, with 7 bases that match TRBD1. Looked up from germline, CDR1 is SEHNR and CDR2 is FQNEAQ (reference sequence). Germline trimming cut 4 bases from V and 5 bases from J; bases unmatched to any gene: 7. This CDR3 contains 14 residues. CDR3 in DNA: TGTGCCAGCAGCTGGGGGACAGTCGCGGAGACCCAGTACTTC. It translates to CASSWGTVAETQYF.

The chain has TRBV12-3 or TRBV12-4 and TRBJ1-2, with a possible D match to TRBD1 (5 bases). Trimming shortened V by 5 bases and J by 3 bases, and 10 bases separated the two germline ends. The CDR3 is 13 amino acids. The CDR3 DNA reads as TGTGCCAGCAGTCAACGGGGGGACTATGGCTACACCTTC. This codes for CASSQRGDYGYTF.

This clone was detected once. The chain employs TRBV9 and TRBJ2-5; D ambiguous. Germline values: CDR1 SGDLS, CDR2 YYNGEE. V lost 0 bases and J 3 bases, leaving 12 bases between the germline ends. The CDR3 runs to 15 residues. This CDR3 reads CASSVGLLNKETQYF. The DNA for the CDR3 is TGTGCCAGCAGCGTAGGCCTATTAAACAAAGAGACCCAGTACTTC.

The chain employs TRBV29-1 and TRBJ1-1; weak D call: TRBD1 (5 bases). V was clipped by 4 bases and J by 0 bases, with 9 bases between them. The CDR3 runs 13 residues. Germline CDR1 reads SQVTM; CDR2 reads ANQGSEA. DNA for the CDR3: TGCAGCGTTGCAGGGATCATGAACACTGAAGCTTTCTTT. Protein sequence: CSVAGIMNTEAFF.

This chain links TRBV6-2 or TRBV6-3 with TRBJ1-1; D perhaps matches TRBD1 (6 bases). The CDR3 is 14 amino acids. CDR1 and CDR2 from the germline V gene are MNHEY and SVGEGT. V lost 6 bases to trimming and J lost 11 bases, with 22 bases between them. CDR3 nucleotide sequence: TGTGCCAGCAGCGACCGGGACACCGGGATCGTGGCTTTCTTT. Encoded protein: CASSDRDTGIVAFF.

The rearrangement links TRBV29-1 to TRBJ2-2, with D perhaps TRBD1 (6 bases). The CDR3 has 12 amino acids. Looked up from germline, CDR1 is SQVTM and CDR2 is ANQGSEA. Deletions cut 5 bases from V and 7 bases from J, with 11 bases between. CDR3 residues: CSVQRGGGELFF. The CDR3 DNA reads TGCAGCGTTCAAAGAGGGGGCGGGGAGCTGTTTTTT.

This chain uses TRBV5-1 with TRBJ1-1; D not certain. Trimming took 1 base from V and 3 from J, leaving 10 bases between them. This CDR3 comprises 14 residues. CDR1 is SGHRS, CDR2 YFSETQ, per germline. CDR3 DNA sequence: TGCGCCAGCAGCTTGTCGGCCGGATACACTGAAGCTTTCTTT. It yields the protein CASSLSAGYTEAFF. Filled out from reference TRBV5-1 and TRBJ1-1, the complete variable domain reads KAGVTQTPRYLIKTRGQQVTLSCSPISGHRSVSWYQQTPGQGLQFLFEYFSETQRNKGNFPGRFSGRQFSNSRSEMNVSTLELGDSALYLCASSLSAGYTEAFFGQGTRLTVV.

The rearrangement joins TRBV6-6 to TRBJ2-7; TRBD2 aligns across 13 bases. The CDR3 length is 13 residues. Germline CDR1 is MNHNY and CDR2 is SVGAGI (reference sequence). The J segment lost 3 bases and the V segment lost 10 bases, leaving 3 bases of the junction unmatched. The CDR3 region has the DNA TGTGCCACGGGGACTAGCGGGAACTACGAGCAGTACTTC. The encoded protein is CATGTSGNYEQYF.

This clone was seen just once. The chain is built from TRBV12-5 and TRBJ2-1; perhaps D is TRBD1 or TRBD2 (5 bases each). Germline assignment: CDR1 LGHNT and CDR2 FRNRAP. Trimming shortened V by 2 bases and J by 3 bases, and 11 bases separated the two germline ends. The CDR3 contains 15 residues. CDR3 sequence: CASGLPRGSYNEQFF. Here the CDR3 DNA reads TGTGCTAGTGGTTTGCCACGGGGCAGCTACAATGAGCAGTTCTTC.

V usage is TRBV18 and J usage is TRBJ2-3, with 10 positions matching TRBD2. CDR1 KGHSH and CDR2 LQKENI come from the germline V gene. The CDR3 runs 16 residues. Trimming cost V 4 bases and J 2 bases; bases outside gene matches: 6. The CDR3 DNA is TGTGCCAGCTCACTTCGGACTAGCGGATACACAGATACGCAGTATTTT. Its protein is CASSLRTSGYTDTQYF.

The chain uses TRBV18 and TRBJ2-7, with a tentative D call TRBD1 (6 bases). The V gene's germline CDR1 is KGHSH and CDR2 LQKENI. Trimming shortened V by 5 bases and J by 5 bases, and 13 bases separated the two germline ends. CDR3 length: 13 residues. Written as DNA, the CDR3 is TGTGCCAGCTCATCCCGGGACACCGACGAGCAGTACTTC. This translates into CASSSRDTDEQYF. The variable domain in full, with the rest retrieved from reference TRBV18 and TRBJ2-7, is NAGVMQNPRHLVRRRGQEARLRCSPMKGHSHVYWYRQLPEEGLKFMVYLQKENIIDESGMPKERFSAEFPKEGPSILRIQQVVRGDSAAYFCASSSRDTDEQYFGPGTRLTVT.

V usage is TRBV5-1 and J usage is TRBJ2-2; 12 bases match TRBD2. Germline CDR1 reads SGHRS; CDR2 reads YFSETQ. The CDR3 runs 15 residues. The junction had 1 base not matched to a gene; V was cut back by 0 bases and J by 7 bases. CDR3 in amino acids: CASSLGTSGVGELFF. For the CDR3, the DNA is TGCGCCAGCAGCTTGGGGACTAGCGGGGTCGGGGAGCTGTTTTTT. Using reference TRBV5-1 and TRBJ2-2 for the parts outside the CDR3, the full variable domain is KAGVTQTPRYLIKTRGQQVTLSCSPISGHRSVSWYQQTPGQGLQFLFEYFSETQRNKGNFPGRFSGRQFSNSRSEMNVSTLELGDSALYLCASSLGTSGVGELFFGEGSRLTVL.

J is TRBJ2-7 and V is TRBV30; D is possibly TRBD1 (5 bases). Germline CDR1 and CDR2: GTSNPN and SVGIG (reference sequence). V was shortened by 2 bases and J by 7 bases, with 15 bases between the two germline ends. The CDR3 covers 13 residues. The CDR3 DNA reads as TGTGCCTGGAGTACAGGTCGGCCTCGGGAGCAGTACTTC. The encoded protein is CAWSTGRPREQYF. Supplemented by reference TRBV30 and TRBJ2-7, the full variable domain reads SQTIHQWPATLVQPVGSPLSLECTVEGTSNPNLYWYRQAAGRGLQLLFYSVGIGQISSEVPQNLSASRPQDRQFILSSKKLLLSDSGFYLCAWSTGRPREQYFGPGTRLTVT.

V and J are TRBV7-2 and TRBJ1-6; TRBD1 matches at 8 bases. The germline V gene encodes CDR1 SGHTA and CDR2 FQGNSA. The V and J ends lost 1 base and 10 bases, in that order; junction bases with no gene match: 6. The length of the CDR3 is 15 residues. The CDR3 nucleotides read TGTGCCAGCAGCTTAGATTGGACAGGGTCATCACCCCTCCACTTT. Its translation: CASSLDWTGSSPLHF.